This T cell receptor beta chain was retrieved from a study of blood T cell dynamics during melanoma immunotherapy. Broader study findings: PBMC repertoires of eventual disease-control patients split at W3 into clonality or diversity gains.

In this sample, this clone turned up once. Its antigen is currently unknown. The time point was: week 3, after first cycle of checkpoint inhibitor. The CDR3 has 12 amino acids. Deletions cut 7 bases from V and 8 bases from J, with 14 bases between. In germline, CDR1 is MNHEY, CDR2 SVGAGI. A fixed DNA input of around 0.35 ug was used per bulk PBMC sample. Some clones are missing from TCRdb's copy, which holds only in-frame ones; the method was immunoSEQ multiplex PCR. The profile shows about 6,700 clones, 85% of them singletons. The clonotype was recovered from a human donor with melanoma. Some clones in this sample may be carry-over from other donors' samples. The material sequenced was blood, taken from a patient treated with checkpoint blockade. The V call is TRBV6-5, the J call TRBJ1-2, with D tentatively TRBD1 (6 bases). The CDR3: CASTPGDMGYTF. DNA for the CDR3: TGTGCCAGCACCCCCGGGGACATGGGCTACACCTTC.